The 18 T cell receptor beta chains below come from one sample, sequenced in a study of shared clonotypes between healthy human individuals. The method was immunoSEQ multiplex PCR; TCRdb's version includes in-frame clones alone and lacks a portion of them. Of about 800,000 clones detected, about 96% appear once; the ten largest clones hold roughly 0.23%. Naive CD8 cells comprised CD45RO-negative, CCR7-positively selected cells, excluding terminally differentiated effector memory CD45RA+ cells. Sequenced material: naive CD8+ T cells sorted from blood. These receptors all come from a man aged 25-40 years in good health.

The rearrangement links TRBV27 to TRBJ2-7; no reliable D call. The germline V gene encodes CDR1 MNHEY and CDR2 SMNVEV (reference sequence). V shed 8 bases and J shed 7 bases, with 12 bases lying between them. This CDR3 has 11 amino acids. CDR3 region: CASSPPREQYF. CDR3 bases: TGTGCCAGCTCCCCGCCGCGGGAGCAGTACTTC.

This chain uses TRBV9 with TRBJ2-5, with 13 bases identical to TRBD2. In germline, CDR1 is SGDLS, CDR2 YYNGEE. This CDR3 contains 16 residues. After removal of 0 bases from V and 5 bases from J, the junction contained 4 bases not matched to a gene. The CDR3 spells CASSVGLAGGRETQYF. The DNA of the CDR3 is TGTGCCAGCAGCGTAGGACTAGCGGGAGGAAGGGAGACCCAGTACTTC.

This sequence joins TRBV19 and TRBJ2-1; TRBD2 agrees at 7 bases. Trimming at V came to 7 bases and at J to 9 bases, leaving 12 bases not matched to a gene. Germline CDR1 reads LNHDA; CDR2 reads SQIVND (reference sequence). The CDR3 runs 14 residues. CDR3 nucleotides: TGTGCCAGTAAGGCTAGCGGAAGGGGTGGTGAGCAGTTCTTC. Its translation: CASKASGRGGEQFF. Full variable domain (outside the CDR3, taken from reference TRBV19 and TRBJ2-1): DGGITQSPKYLFRKEGQNVTLSCEQNLNHDAMYWYRQDPGQGLRLIYYSQIVNDFQKGDIAEGYSVSREKKESFPLTVTSAQKNPTAFYLCASKASGRGGEQFFGPGTRLTVL.

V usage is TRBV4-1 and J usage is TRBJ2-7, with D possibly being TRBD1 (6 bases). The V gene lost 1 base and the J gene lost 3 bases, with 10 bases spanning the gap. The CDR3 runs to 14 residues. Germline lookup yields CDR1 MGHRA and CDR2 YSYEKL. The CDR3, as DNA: TGCGCCAGCAGCCAAGGGGGACACGACTACGAGCAGTACTTC. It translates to CASSQGGHDYEQYF.

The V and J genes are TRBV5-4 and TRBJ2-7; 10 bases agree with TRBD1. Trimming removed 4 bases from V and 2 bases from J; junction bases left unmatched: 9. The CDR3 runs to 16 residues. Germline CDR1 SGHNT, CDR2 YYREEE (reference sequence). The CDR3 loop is CASSPGTGALPYEQYF. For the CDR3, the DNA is TGTGCCAGCAGCCCCGGGACAGGGGCCCTCCCCTACGAGCAGTACTTC.

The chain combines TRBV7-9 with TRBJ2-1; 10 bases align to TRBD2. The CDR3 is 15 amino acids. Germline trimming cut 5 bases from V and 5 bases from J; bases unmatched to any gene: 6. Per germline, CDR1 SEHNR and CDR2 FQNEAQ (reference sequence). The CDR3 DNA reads TGTGCCAGCAGCCAACCGGGACTAGCGCACAATGAGCAGTTCTTC. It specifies CASSQPGLAHNEQFF.

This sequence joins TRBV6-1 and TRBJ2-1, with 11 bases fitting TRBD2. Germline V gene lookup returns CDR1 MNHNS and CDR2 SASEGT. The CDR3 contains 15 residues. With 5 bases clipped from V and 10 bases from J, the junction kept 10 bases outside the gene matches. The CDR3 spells CASSKTSGSLWEQFF. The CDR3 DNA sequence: TGTGCCAGCAGTAAAACTAGCGGGAGTTTATGGGAGCAGTTCTTC.

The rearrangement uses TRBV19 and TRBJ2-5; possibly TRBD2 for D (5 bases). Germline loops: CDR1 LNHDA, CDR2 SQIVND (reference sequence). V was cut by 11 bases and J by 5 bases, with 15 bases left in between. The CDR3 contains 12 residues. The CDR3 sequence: CASYGGGETQYF. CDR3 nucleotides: TGTGCCTCGTATGGAGGAGGCGAGACCCAGTACTTC.

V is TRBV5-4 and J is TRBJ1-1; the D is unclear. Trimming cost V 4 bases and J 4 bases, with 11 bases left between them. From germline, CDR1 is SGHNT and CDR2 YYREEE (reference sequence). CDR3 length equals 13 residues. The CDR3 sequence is CASSRVIGTEAFF. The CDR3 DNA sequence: TGTGCCAGCAGCCGGGTTATTGGCACTGAAGCTTTCTTT.

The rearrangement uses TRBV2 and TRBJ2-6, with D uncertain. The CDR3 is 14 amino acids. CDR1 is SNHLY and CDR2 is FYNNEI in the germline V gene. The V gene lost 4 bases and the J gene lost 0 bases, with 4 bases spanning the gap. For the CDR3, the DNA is TGTGCCAGCAGTGCAGACTCTGGGGCCAACGTCCTGACTTTC. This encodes CASSADSGANVLTF. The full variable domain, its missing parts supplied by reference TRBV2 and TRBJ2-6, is EPEVTQTPSHQVTQMGQEVILRCVPISNHLYFYWYRQILGQKVEFLVSFYNNEISEKSEIFDDQFSVERPDGSNFTLKIRSTKLEDSAMYFCASSADSGANVLTFGAGSRLTVL.

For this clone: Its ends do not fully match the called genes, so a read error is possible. The CDR3 here is CASSLVSPRDRDGQETQYF. CDR3 nucleotides: TGTGCCAGCAGTTTAGTTTCCCCCCGGGACAGGGATGGCCAAGAGACCCAGTACTTC. This chain uses TRBV11-2 with TRBJ2-5; TRBD1 aligns across 9 bases. This CDR3 contains 19 residues. Germline V gene sequence: CDR1 SGHAT, CDR2 FQNNGV.

CDR3 nucleotides: TGTGCCAGCAGCCAAGACTTTCGGCTAGCGGGTGGGGAGACCCAGTACTTC. It codes for CASSQDFRLAGGETQYF. The chain uses TRBV14 and TRBJ2-5; TRBD2 matches 8 bases. The CDR3 is 17 amino acids. The ends lost 0 bases at V and 5 bases at J; junction bases unmatched: 11. Germline-derived CDR1 and CDR2 are SGHDN and FVKESK.

The CDR3 nucleotides read TGTGCCAGCAGCTTCCCGGAGGCCGGCATTCAGTACTTC. As protein: CASSFPEAGIQYF. The chain uses TRBV5-6 and TRBJ2-4, with a tentative D call TRBD2 (5 bases). This CDR3 is built from 13 residues. The germline V gene has CDR1 SGHDT and CDR2 YYEEEE. Between the trimmed V and J ends, which lost 2 bases and 9 bases, there was a span of 12 bases.

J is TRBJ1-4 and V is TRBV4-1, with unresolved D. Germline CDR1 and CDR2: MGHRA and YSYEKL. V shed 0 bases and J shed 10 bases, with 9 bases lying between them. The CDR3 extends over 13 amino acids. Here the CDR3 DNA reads TGCGCCAGCAGCCAAGATGATTATGGAAAACTGTTTTTT. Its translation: CASSQDDYGKLFF.

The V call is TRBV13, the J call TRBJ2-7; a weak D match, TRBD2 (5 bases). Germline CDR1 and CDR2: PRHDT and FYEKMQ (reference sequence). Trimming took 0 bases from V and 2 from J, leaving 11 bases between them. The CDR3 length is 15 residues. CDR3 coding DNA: TGTGCCAGCAGCTTAGGAGCTAGCCCCACCTACGAGCAGTACTTC. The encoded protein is CASSLGASPTYEQYF.

This CDR3 reads CASSLALAASYEQYF. The CDR3 nucleotides are TGTGCCAGCAGCTTAGCATTAGCGGCAAGCTACGAGCAGTACTTC. V gene TRBV7-8 combines with J gene TRBJ2-7; D might be TRBD2 (6 bases). CDR3 length: 15 residues. In germline, CDR1 is SGHVS, CDR2 FQNEAQ. V was pared by 0 bases and J by 3 bases, with 12 bases between.

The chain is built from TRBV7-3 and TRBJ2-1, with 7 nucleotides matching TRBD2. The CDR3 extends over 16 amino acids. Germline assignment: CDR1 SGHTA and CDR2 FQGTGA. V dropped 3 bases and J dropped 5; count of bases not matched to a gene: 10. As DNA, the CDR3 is TGTGCCAGCAGCTTCCTCCGGCGGGAGAGGAACAATGAGCAGTTCTTC. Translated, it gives CASSFLRRERNNEQFF.

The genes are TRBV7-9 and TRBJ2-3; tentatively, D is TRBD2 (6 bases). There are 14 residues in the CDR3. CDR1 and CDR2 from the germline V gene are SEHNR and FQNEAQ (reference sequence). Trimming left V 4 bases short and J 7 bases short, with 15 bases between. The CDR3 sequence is CASSSRELGNTQYF. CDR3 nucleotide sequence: TGTGCCAGCAGCTCTCGGGAGTTAGGGAATACGCAGTATTTT.